This T cell receptor (beta chain) was obtained from a study of cytomegalovirus exposure and HLA in healthy donors (dated by TCRdb to about 2017). Background for the entire study: According to an earlier analysis of a few hundred of the donors, 150 million to 200 million T cells yielded 120 million or so unique TCR beta sequences and approximately 300 Gb of sequence data. Among around 400 genotyped donors of the cohort, an average of about 240,000 unique TCR beta nucleotide sequences were sequenced per donor, about a sixth of them non-productive. An earlier analysis of roughly 600 of the donors used high-throughput TCR beta sequencing to judge whether each TCR beta V gene segment behaved as functional or pseudogenic. To predict cytomegalovirus infection status, the study combined high-throughput TCR immunosequencing, statistical association of individual TCRs with disease status, and machine learning. Of the approximately 400 genotyped donors, over 65% fell in the genetic ancestry cluster associated with self-reported Caucasian donors. Roughly five DR-DQ haplotypes were treated as single units for association and clustering because of strong linkage in the cohort. Approximately 310 gigabases of sequencing data and approximately 91 million unique TCR sequences made up an early release that covered around 640 HLA-typed donors. Typing coverage varied by locus: roughly 620-640 donors for A, B, C, DRB1 and DQB1; roughly 560 for DQA1; over 600 for DPA1; 450 to 480 for DPB1. Every discovery cohort repertoire had been produced on one sequencing platform. Both class I and class II loci were covered by HLA typing, at four-digit resolution. A later genetic analysis used genome-wide SNP genotypes for 398 of the 666 donors, treating that subset as a discovery cohort. The aim of the study was to test whether cataloging public T cell receptors could identify signatures of past pathogen exposure. The T cell repertoires of several hundred subjects were profiled by immunosequencing and related to cytomegalovirus serostatus. A later analysis re-analyzed previously published TCR beta repertoires from roughly 690 donors and added high-resolution HLA genotyping to study TCR occurrence patterns. Rather than using new phenotypic data, the later analysis identified candidate immune exposures from TCR beta sequences and from how often those sequences occurred across donors. Donor age, sex, ethnicity and CMV serostatus were compiled together with the repertoire data. Besides the first cohort of approximately 670 subjects, a separate validation cohort made up of 95 to 150 different subjects was used. What the work shows at the level of the full study, not this receptor alone: A later genetic analysis associated a missense DCLRE1C variant with V-gene and J-gene trimming of TCR beta chains, and an independent cohort replicated the association. A later analysis associated about 18,000 TCR beta sequences with specific HLA alleles at a false discovery rate of 0.05. Compared with the roughly 710-donor mean, donors in an Asian-associated ancestry cluster had fewer N-insertions in productive TCRs, according to a later genetic analysis. The earlier analysis of approximately 590 of the donors excluded over 15 rarely observed V segments, including chromosome 9 orphons, because counts were too low. In vitro tests confirmed that three of the cytomegalovirus-associated TCR beta chains recognize cytomegalovirus antigens. Several of the top co-occurrence clusters appeared to be linked to parvovirus B19, influenza, CMV and Epstein-Barr virus, according to a later analysis. Because HLA typing was unavailable for some donors at each locus, only the typed subset was used in association tests. In a later analysis, HLA-associated TCR beta chains were found to be more clonally expanded and to have lower generation probabilities than equally common non-associated chains. The study gave a list of around 170 TCR beta chains associated with cytomegalovirus. Linkage disequilibrium might explain the correlated functional status among segregating V segments, but an unknown experimental factor could not be ruled out. According to a later analysis, TCR association rates differed among HLA loci, with DRB1 alleles showing the most associated TCRs and HLA-C alleles showing the fewest. A further reported finding was that TCR beta sequences accurately predicted the HLA-A and HLA-B alleles for most subjects in the first cohort. The 87-base-pair reads could not distinguish some IMGT-functional V segments, including TRBV6-2 and TRBV6-3, so those segments were excluded. When HLA alleles, especially DR and DQ, strongly co-occurred, TCR associations were difficult to assign to individual alleles. In an earlier analysis of some 550 of the donors, most TCR beta V segments were observed in productive rearrangements about 87% or about 30% of the time, broadly matching IMGT annotations. Most TCR sequences were seen in very few donors, while some public TCRs were found in many individuals. Roughly uniform sequencing depth across donors was assumed in presence/absence analyses, although this assumption may not hold. The cohort was sequenced for TCR beta chains only, and without alpha or paired-chain data the features that could be detected were limited. The authors suggested that the approach could potentially be extended to other disease states and immunological phenotypes. The classifier was reported to diagnose cytomegalovirus status with high specificity and sensitivity in both the original cohort and the validation cohort. For the cohort, immune exposure information was limited to CMV serostatus. Most CMV-associated TCR beta chains appeared to be HLA-restricted in a later analysis, and the HLA associations seemed to be driven largely by CMV exposure. A cluster of highly shared sequence variants was judged likely to represent a technical artifact of the sequencing pipeline.

In total, just over 650 healthy bone marrow donors made up the cohort. At the time of sampling, every cohort member was nominally healthy, though immune exposures that went unrecorded were likely present. The donor tested CMV seronegative and was one of the 352 seronegative cohort members. Every donor gave a peripheral blood sample, and the peripheral blood mononuclear cells from that sample were used for TCR beta sequencing. Genomic DNA was extracted from the blood cell samples with the Qiagen DNeasy Blood Extraction Kit. V is pared back by 6 bases and J by 4 bases, with 9 bases lying between the germline termini. The CDR3 sequence holds 13 residues, the cysteine and phenylalanine included. Just the 39-base CDR3 DNA is kept, in frame starting at base 1. CDR1 MNHNY and CDR2 SVGAGI were looked up in the germline V gene (reference sequence). About this clone itself: The clone's antigen remains unknown. Base qualities are missing; no much larger clone stands one base away.

Preparation of the library involved the immunoSEQ multiplex PCR assay. The multiplex PCR relied on a mix of 60 forward primers for TCR Vbeta segments and 13 reverse primers for TCR Jbeta segments. Amplification of the CDR3 region of rearranged TCR beta genes was performed with a multiplex PCR assay on genomic DNA. The Illumina HiSeq System was used to sequence the amplified TCR beta libraries as 87-base-pair reads. In the authors' own workflow: In a later analysis, roughly 80 million unique TCR beta chains were counted across the 690 or so repertoires, and roughly 11 million of these chains were shared by at least two donors. Raw reads were error-corrected and collapsed into unique sequences by a nearest-neighbor algorithm in which closely related sequences were merged to remove PCR and sequencing errors. To assign V, D and J gene segments, CDR3 sequences were aligned to IMGT reference sequences. For a sequence to be retained, at least a six-nucleotide match to both a V gene segment and a J gene segment was required. Rearrangements were classified as productive when the CDR3 lacked stop codons and remained in frame with V and J, and all other rearrangements were classified as non-productive. CDR3 was defined by IMGT convention, running from the second conserved V-encoded cysteine to the conserved J-encoded phenylalanine. In an earlier analysis of approximately 500 of the donors, sequences lacking an unambiguous match to a single V gene segment were excluded. An earlier analysis of 450 to 650 of the donors called V segments functional above 56.7% productive rearrangements and segregating when the between-donor standard deviation exceeded 5%. A statistical classification framework was built to diagnose cytomegalovirus status from the catalog of TCR beta chain sequences. In a later analysis, V and J genes were assigned by comparing TCR nucleotide sequences against IMGT/GENE-DB human TR gene sequences. The TCRdist pipeline was used in a later analysis to assign CDR3 sequences and most-parsimonious VDJ recombination scenarios. In a later analysis, each TCR beta chain was defined by its CDR3 amino acid sequence together with its V-gene family, and reads lacking a unique V-gene family were excluded. To address suspected cross-contamination and a sequencing artifact, a later analysis removed a few hundred highly shared, low-generation-probability nucleotide sequences. In a later analysis, a clonal expansion index for each public chain was calculated from normalized within-repertoire ranks of inferred template counts. In a later analysis, generation probabilities were computed using a VDJ recombination model fitted to out-of-frame rearrangements, and the results were checked against IGoR. In a later analysis, hypergeometric tests were used to score TCR-TCR, TCR-HLA and TCR-CMV co-occurrence, with a repertoire-size bias correction applied to TCR pairs. To estimate false discovery rates, a later analysis permuted the HLA or CMV assignments 20 times. In a later analysis, co-occurring TCRs were grouped with DBSCAN, and TCRdist sequence similarity was added when clustering was performed within HLA-allele-positive subsets. Repertoires with fewer than 30,000 or more than 120,000 public chains were left out of co-occurrence clustering, as were about 5 repertoires with anomalous nucleotide sharing. Held by TCRdb, this immuneACCESS table contains in-frame sequences only and omits some clones. Under half of the omission traces to an unresolved V gene where checked; the cause of the rest is unknown. That table is the source of V, J and clone size, and D and trimming were worked out from the DNA. In all, the sample holds roughly 100,000 clones, and less than 85% of those were seen once. The ten largest account for just over 2.5% of the sample.

The sample was PBMCs. This chain joins TRBV6-6 to TRBJ2-2, with the D gene call left open. The receptor was derived from a middle-aged man in good health and CMV-seronegative. The CDR3 region has the sequence CASRAYSTGELFF. The nucleotide sequence reads TGTGCCAGCAGAGCTTACAGCACCGGGGAGCTGTTTTTT.